The 30 T cell receptor beta chains below were found in one sample sequenced in a study of blood T cell repertoires in COVID-19 (dated by TCRdb to the early 2020s). Library preparation was by the immunoSEQ multiplex PCR assay. The clones in this table, taken by TCRdb from immuneACCESS, are in-frame only. Not every clone is retained; where verified, under half of the shortfall comes from an unresolved V gene, and the cause of the rest is unknown. Across this sample there are about 300,000 clones, with 88% seen only once. In total, the top ten clones hold about 9.8% of the sample. Sequenced sample: peripheral blood. The receptors derive from a young man with active or convalescent COVID-19.

The rearrangement links TRBV19 to TRBJ1-4, with TRBD1 identical over 9 bases. Germline V lookup: CDR1 LNHDA, CDR2 SQIVND (reference sequence). The V segment lost 3 bases and the J segment 4 bases; nucleotides outside the gene matches: 3. The length of the CDR3 is 15 residues. The CDR3 reads CASSIGTGINEKLFF. CDR3 nucleotide sequence: TGTGCCAGTAGTATCGGGACAGGGATTAATGAAAAACTGTTTTTT.

V gene TRBV9 combines with J gene TRBJ2-7, with 10 bases fitting TRBD1. This CDR3 has 15 amino acids. After removal of 3 bases from V and 5 bases from J, the junction contained 8 bases not matched to a gene. Germline values: CDR1 SGDLS, CDR2 YYNGEE. The CDR3 region is CASSAEPGQGNEQYF. CDR3 bases: TGTGCCAGCAGCGCAGAACCGGGACAGGGGAACGAGCAGTACTTC.

V gene TRBV5-4 combines with J gene TRBJ2-2, with TRBD2 matching 10 bases. Germline CDR1 and CDR2: SGHNT and YYREEE (reference sequence). This CDR3 contains 16 residues. Trimming removed 0 bases from V and 6 bases from J; junction bases left unmatched: 5. The CDR3 bases are TGTGCCAGCAGCTTGGCAGCGGGGGGGCGGTCCGGGGAGCTGTTTTTT. The encoded protein is CASSLAAGGRSGELFF.

The V call is TRBV5-5, the J call TRBJ2-7; tentative D call: TRBD2 (6 bases). The germline V gene encodes CDR1 SGHKS and CDR2 YYEKEE (reference sequence). V lost 4 bases and J 3 bases, leaving 14 bases between the germline ends. The CDR3 runs to 14 residues. The CDR3 DNA is TGTGCCAGCAGCAACTCCGTGGGGGGCTACGAGCAGTACTTC. Translated: CASSNSVGGYEQYF.

The genes are TRBV11-3 and TRBJ1-2; D is unresolved. There are 16 residues in the CDR3. CDR1 is SGHNT, CDR2 YENEEA, per germline. V was trimmed by 0 bases and J by 5 bases, leaving 16 bases between them. For the CDR3, the DNA is TGTGCCAGCAGCTTAGATACGCTGAGGGAGGATTATGGCTACACCTTC. It yields the protein CASSLDTLREDYGYTF.

V gene TRBV6-1 combines with J gene TRBJ2-7; 10 bases fit TRBD1. CDR1 and CDR2 from the germline V gene are MNHNS and SASEGT. After removal of 1 base from V and 6 bases from J, the junction contained 6 bases not matched to a gene. This CDR3 has 15 residues. In DNA, the CDR3 is TGTGCCAGCAGTGAAGTATTTGACAGGGGGCTCGAGCAGTACTTC. Protein: CASSEVFDRGLEQYF.

The genes are TRBV6-5 and TRBJ2-7; 7 nucleotides align to TRBD1. Germline lookup yields CDR1 MNHEY and CDR2 SVGAGI. CDR3 length: 14 residues. V lost 8 bases, J lost 3 bases, and 10 bases stayed unmatched. This CDR3 reads CASSPEGAIYEQYF. The CDR3 DNA sequence: TGTGCCAGCTCCCCAGAGGGGGCGATCTACGAGCAGTACTTC.

The chain links TRBV3-1 (or the pseudogene TRBV3-2) to TRBJ1-1; 7 bases agree with TRBD1. The CDR3 runs 16 residues. Germline CDR1 is LGHDT and CDR2 is YNNKEL (reference sequence). Unmatched junction bases numbered 8, after V lost 2 bases and J lost 2 bases. The CDR3 is CASSQPGQRYNTEAFF. CDR3 nucleotide sequence: TGTGCCAGCAGCCAACCGGGACAGAGGTATAACACTGAAGCTTTCTTT.

The chain employs TRBV27 and TRBJ2-7; 10 positions agree with TRBD2. V trimming: 0 bases; J trimming: 7 bases; junction bases outside the gene matches: 3. Germline V CDR1 and CDR2: MNHEY, SMNVEV (reference sequence). The CDR3 is 14 residues long. The CDR3 nucleotides are TGTGCCAGCAGTTTATCGAAACTAGCGGGGGAGCAGTACTTC. It encodes CASSLSKLAGEQYF.

V and J are TRBV29-1 and TRBJ2-7; TRBD2 is a possible D gene (6 bases). The ends were cut back, 7 bases at V and 1 base at J, with 8 bases in the middle. The CDR3 runs 11 residues. Germline V lookup: CDR1 SQVTM, CDR2 ANQGSEA. CDR3 loop: CSAGGSYEQYF. The CDR3 DNA sequence: TGCAGCGCCGGGGGTTCCTACGAGCAGTACTTC.

This chain links TRBV7-2 with TRBJ2-5, with 8 bases matching TRBD2. V was pared by 5 bases and J by 4 bases, with 3 bases of the junction left unmatched. Per the germline V gene, CDR1 is SGHTA and CDR2 is FQGNSA. CDR3 length equals 13 residues. The CDR3 DNA follows: TGTGCCAGCAGCCCGGGACTAGTAGAGACCCAGTACTTC. It encodes CASSPGLVETQYF.

The chain is built from TRBV12-3 or TRBV12-4 and TRBJ1-1; D possibly corresponds to TRBD1 (5 bases). Trimming took off 7 bases at V and 6 bases at J, with 15 bases between the two ends. CDR3 size: 13 residues. The DNA for the CDR3 is TGTGCCAGCACCGAGCAGGGAACCCCTGAAGCTTTCTTT. This translates into CASTEQGTPEAFF.

V usage is TRBV4-3 and J usage is TRBJ2-3; 9 positions match TRBD2. The germline CDR1 and CDR2 sequences are LGHNA and YSLEER. The CDR3 contains 19 residues. With V trimmed by 0 bases and J by 5 bases, 15 bases remained unmatched. The CDR3: CASSQDRASGVPSQDTQYF. The CDR3 nucleotides are TGCGCCAGCAGCCAAGATAGGGCTAGCGGGGTACCCAGCCAAGATACGCAGTATTTT.

The V and J genes are TRBV5-1 and TRBJ2-2, with 14 bases fitting TRBD2. There are 19 residues in the CDR3. V shed 1 base and J 1 base; nucleotides not matched to a gene: 6. The germline CDR1 and CDR2 sequences are SGHRS and YFSETQ. The CDR3: CASSLSPGTSGGNTGELFF. The CDR3 coding sequence is TGCGCCAGCAGCTTGAGTCCCGGGACTAGCGGGGGGAACACCGGGGAGCTGTTTTTT.

The CDR3 DNA reads as TGTGCCAGCAGTTCTTTTTCTGGGGCCAACGTCCTGACTTTC. This encodes CASSSFSGANVLTF. The V gene is TRBV6-5, the J gene TRBJ2-6; no clear D gene. The CDR3 runs 14 residues. Germline loops: CDR1 MNHEY, CDR2 SVGAGI. Deletions cut 4 bases from V and 1 base from J, with 5 bases between.

This clone has just a few counts. The genes are TRBV11-3 and TRBJ2-5; 7 bases match TRBD2. This CDR3 region has 16 residues. Germline V gives CDR1 SGHNT, CDR2 YENEEA. The J segment lost 5 bases and the V segment lost 2 bases, leaving 11 bases of the junction unmatched. The CDR3 DNA follows: TGTGCCAGCAGCTTACTAGCGGAGCCCGTTTTGGAGACCCAGTACTTC. As protein: CASSLLAEPVLETQYF.

The CDR3 protein is CASRRVQAGGELFF. The CDR3 region has the DNA TGCGCCAGCAGGCGAGTTCAGGCGGGCGGGGAGCTGTTTTTT. This chain connects TRBV5-1 to TRBJ2-2; D may be TRBD2 (5 bases). Trimming left V 5 bases short and J 7 bases short, with 15 bases between. CDR1 and CDR2 from the germline V gene are SGHRS and YFSETQ. This CDR3 comprises 14 residues.

V usage is TRBV6-5 and J usage is TRBJ1-4; D might be TRBD1 (6 bases). The germline V and J ends were trimmed by 6 bases and 4 bases, with 12 bases remaining between them. This CDR3 has 14 residues. Per the germline V gene, CDR1 is MNHEY and CDR2 is SVGAGI. The CDR3 bases are TGTGCCAGCAGCAGGACAGCCGGTAATGAAAAACTGTTTTTT. The encoded protein is CASSRTAGNEKLFF.

A few counts support this clone. The chain employs TRBV11-1 and TRBJ1-2; possible D gene TRBD1, 6 bases. The CDR3 is made up of 14 amino acids. CDR1 is SGHAT and CDR2 is FQDESV in the germline V gene (reference sequence). Trimming pared 5 bases from V and 2 bases from J, leaving 12 bases between. CDR3 sequence (DNA): TGTGCCAGCAGCGGTCGAGGGGGAAACTATGGCTACACCTTC. Amino acid sequence: CASSGRGGNYGYTF.

The J gene is TRBJ1-5, the V gene TRBV6-5, with a weak D call TRBD1 (6 bases). Germline-derived CDR1 and CDR2 are MNHEY and SVGAGI. CDR3 length: 15 amino acids. The V end lost 11 bases, the J end lost 2 bases, and 19 bases lay between the germline ends. CDR3 DNA sequence: TGTGCCGGGGCCCGGGGGGGCTTGGGCAATCAGCCCCAGCATTTT. Protein: CAGARGGLGNQPQHF.

The chain employs TRBV25-1 and TRBJ2-1; 11 bases match TRBD2. Germline values: CDR1 MGHDK, CDR2 SYGVNS. J was trimmed by 6 bases and V by 2 bases; bases with no gene match: 12. CDR3 length equals 18 residues. The CDR3, as DNA: TGTGCCAGCAGTGAACGTTCCCAACTAGCGGGGGCCACCAATGAGCAGTTCTTC. Protein sequence: CASSERSQLAGATNEQFF.

The CDR3 nucleotides are TGTGCCAGTAGTATGAGAGGGACTGAAGCTTTCTTT. Translated: CASSMRGTEAFF. The rearrangement uses TRBV19 and TRBJ1-1; the D is unclear. This CDR3 has 12 residues. Germline assignment: CDR1 LNHDA and CDR2 SQIVND (reference sequence). Trimming took off 3 bases at V and 5 bases at J, with 7 bases between the two ends.

The rearrangement uses TRBV18 and TRBJ1-5; 9 bases are shared with TRBD1. The germline gives CDR1 KGHSH, CDR2 LQKENI. CDR3 length equals 17 residues. Trimming at V came to 5 bases and at J to 0 bases, leaving 8 bases not matched to a gene. In DNA, the CDR3 is TGTGCCAGCTCATACTACAGGGGGCCTGCTAGCAATCAGCCCCAGCATTTT. Amino acid sequence: CASSYYRGPASNQPQHF.

The V call is TRBV27, the J call TRBJ2-2; 11 nucleotides match TRBD2. After removal of 10 bases from V and 7 bases from J, the junction contained 8 bases not matched to a gene. CDR1 is MNHEY, CDR2 SMNVEV, per germline (reference sequence). The length of the CDR3 is 14 residues. CDR3 coding DNA: TGTGCCACCTATAGCGGGGGGGCCATCGGGGAGCTGTTTTTT. It specifies CATYSGGAIGELFF.

This chain joins TRBV7-9 and TRBJ2-1, with 9 bases fitting TRBD1. Germline V gives CDR1 SEHNR, CDR2 FQNEAQ (reference sequence). J lost 7 bases, V lost 5 bases, and 9 bases had no gene match. This CDR3 region has 15 residues. The CDR3 protein is CASSPMGQGRNEQFF. The CDR3 DNA is TGTGCCAGCAGCCCTATGGGACAGGGACGGAATGAGCAGTTCTTC.

The V and J genes are TRBV12-5 and TRBJ1-3; 7 nucleotides match TRBD1. The trim removed 1 base at V and 0 bases at J, leaving 6 bases unmatched. CDR1 is LGHNT and CDR2 is FRNRAP in the germline V gene. This CDR3 contains 17 residues. The CDR3 here is CASGLAGGIPSGNTIYF. As DNA, the CDR3 is TGTGCTAGTGGTTTGGCAGGGGGAATACCCTCTGGAAACACCATATATTTT.

CDR3 DNA: TGTGCCATCAGTAGGGACAGGACTAATGAAAAACTGTTTTTT. Protein product: CAISRDRTNEKLFF. The rearrangement joins TRBV10-3 to TRBJ1-4; 8 nucleotides match TRBD1. V lost 5 bases and J lost 2; bases outside the gene matches: 1. The CDR3 covers 14 residues. CDR1 and CDR2 (germline): ENHRY, SYGVKD.

This rearrangement joins TRBV14 to TRBJ1-2; D ambiguous. The CDR3 is 14 residues long. V was shortened by 2 bases and J by 5 bases, with 12 bases between the two germline ends. Per germline, CDR1 SGHDN and CDR2 FVKESK. CDR3 in amino acids: CASSQSVTSYGYTF. The CDR3 DNA sequence: TGTGCCAGCAGCCAAAGCGTGACTTCTTATGGCTACACCTTC.

Only a few counts were recorded for this clone. This sequence joins TRBV7-3 and TRBJ2-2, with 10 positions matching TRBD1. The germline V gene has CDR1 SGHTA and CDR2 FQGTGA. Germline trimming cut 5 bases from V and 6 bases from J; bases unmatched to any gene: 9. This CDR3 comprises 16 residues. CDR3 loop: CASSARDRGMSGELFF. CDR3 sequence (DNA): TGTGCCAGCAGCGCTCGGGACAGGGGAATGTCCGGGGAGCTGTTTTTT.

The CDR3: CASSLPGDGYTF. The CDR3 nucleotides read TGTGCCAGCAGTTTACCAGGGGATGGCTACACCTTC. The chain uses TRBV27 and TRBJ1-2; TRBD1 might be the D (6 bases). Germline V gene lookup returns CDR1 MNHEY and CDR2 SMNVEV (reference sequence). CDR3 length equals 12 residues. Trimming took off 2 bases at V and 6 bases at J, with 7 bases between the two ends.